This record concerns one T cell receptor beta chain sequence. This CDR3 is 17 amino acids long. From germline, CDR1 is ENHRY and CDR2 SYGVKD. V lost 6 bases and J lost 1; bases outside the gene matches: 11. The repertoire was sequenced with immunoSEQ multiplex PCR; TCRdb's copy has only in-frame clones and lacks some. The repertoire holds some 97,000 clones, 70% to 90% seen once, with around 17% in the top ten. These data originate in a study of T cell responses to AZD1222 COVID-19 vaccine. Across the study: It was second doses at about 4 or about 12 weeks that were pooled.

This clonotype was obtained from an adult in good health. The sequenced sample was peripheral blood, obtained on day 0 of AZD1222 vaccination. The J gene is TRBJ1-2, the V gene TRBV10-3, with 10 bases matching TRBD1. The chain's CDR3 is CAIRAGTGASNNYGYTF. CDR3 DNA: TGTGCCATCAGAGCCGGGACAGGGGCGAGTAATAACTATGGCTACACCTTC.